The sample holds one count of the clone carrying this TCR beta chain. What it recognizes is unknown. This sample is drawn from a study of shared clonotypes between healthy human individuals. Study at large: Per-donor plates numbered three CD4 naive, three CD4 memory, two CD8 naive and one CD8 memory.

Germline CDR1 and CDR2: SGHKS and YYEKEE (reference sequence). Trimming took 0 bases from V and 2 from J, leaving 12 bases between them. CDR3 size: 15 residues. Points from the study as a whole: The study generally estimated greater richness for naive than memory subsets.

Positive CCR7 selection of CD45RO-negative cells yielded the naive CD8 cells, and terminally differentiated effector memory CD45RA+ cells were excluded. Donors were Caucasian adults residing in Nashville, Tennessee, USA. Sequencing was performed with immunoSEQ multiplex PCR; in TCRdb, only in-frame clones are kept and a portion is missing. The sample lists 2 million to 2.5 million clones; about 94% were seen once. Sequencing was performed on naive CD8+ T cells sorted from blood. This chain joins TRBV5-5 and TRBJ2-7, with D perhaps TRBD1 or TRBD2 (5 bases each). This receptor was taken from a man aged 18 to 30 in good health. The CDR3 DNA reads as TGTGCCAGCAGCTTGGATCCAGGGAGCCCCTACGAGCAGTACTTC. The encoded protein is CASSLDPGSPYEQYF.